This section outlines one T cell receptor (beta chain) sequence together with its context. This clone was observed many times. What this receptor recognizes is not known. Per-base qualities were not stored, and no clone one base away is much larger. These data belong to a study of beta chain features in type 1 diabetes (dated by TCRdb to the late 2010s). Turning to the overall study: Mean age, gender distribution, total cell number and subset yield were not different between patients and healthy donors. Regulatory and stem cell-like memory subsets were isolated from only 8 patients and 8 healthy donors, whereas naive and central memory subsets came from all 30 or so donors. In the study, recently diagnosed type 1 diabetes patients and matched healthy donors were compared on the TCRB repertoires of their sorted circulating CD4+ T cell subsets. A total of 100 million to 110 million sorted cells were examined across all samples, and a strong correlation was observed between cell number per subset and RNA yield. Results and caveats for the whole study, not just this receptor: Sequencing cDNA rather than genomic DNA could over-represent highly expressing activated cells, although activation and CD3 levels did not differ between groups. PCR may preferentially amplify shorter templates, but because patient and control samples were amplified and corrected together, any resulting skew would affect both groups equally. In all four CD4+ subsets, TCRB CDR3 length was moderately but significantly shorter in type 1 diabetes patients. Naive, central memory and regulatory TCRB repertoires appeared to be more alike among patients than among healthy donors. HLA sub-analyses involved small numbers of individuals, so any influence of HLA type on TCRB rearrangement remained unresolved. Patients with type 1 diabetes made fewer insertions and deleted more nucleotides at VDJ recombination sites, implying thymic rearrangement abnormalities.

Each donor gave one peripheral blood draw, about 110 mL on average, collected into heparinised tubes. Naive, central memory, regulatory and stem cell-like memory CD4+ T cells were sorted on a BD FACSAria II using a panel including CD45RO, CCR7, CD25, CD127, CD95 and CD27. Purity was above 95% for every sorted population. PBMCs were isolated immediately by Lymphoprep density gradient centrifugation and stained directly without culture. So that batch effects would be minimized, each experiment stained and sorted samples in pairs, pairing one healthy donor with one patient. All of the isolated RNA was reverse transcribed with the High Capacity cDNA Reverse Transcription Kit, so expressed TCRB transcripts were sequenced. Deep immunoSEQ sequencing was applied to naive, central memory and regulatory T cell samples, giving an average of roughly 3.5 million total reads per sample. Sorted cells were lysed in RLT buffer, and RNA was extracted using DNase-treated RNeasy Micro or Mini kits according to cell number. Each cell subset was processed separately to prevent cross-contamination, with patient and healthy donor samples processed together. TCRB sequences were amplified from cDNA with the immunoSEQ multiplex PCR, producing 87-bp fragments spanning the CDR3 region. Sequencing of the amplicons was done on the Illumina HiSeq platform. As for how the authors treated the data: PCR bias was computationally corrected using synthetic template baselines, reads within Hamming distance 2 were collapsed, and singletons that could not be merged were discarded. Reads were aligned against IMGT to assign V, D and J genes, CDR3 length and insertions or deletions at six rearrangement sites. Within each subset, clonotype counts were normalized to sorted cell number, and only after that were true diversity and Gini coefficients computed with the tcR R package. The overlap coefficient, calculated on TCRB nucleotide sequences, was used to measure repertoire sharing. The table comes from immuneACCESS by way of TCRdb, which keeps in-frame sequences with V and J called. Part of the clones is missing from these tables; in studies checked, under half for an unresolved V gene and the rest for unknown reasons. The V and J calls and clone size were taken over from that table, and D and trimming were inferred from the DNA. The sample has 150,000 or so clones on record, about 10% of them singletons. The ten largest clones capture approximately 0.68% of the sample.

V and J lose 5 bases and 3 bases, and a span of 8 bases separates them. There are 12 amino acids in the CDR3, from cysteine to phenylalanine inclusive. Only CDR3 DNA is held: 36 bases, read in frame from base 1. Taken from the germline V gene (reference sequence), the CDR1 and CDR2 loops are SEHNR and FQNEAQ. The V gene is TRBV7-9 and the J gene is TRBJ2-7; TRBD1 is a weak D gene call, 5 bases matching. The clonotype originates from a man younger than 35 in good health. The source material was central memory CD4+ T cells from blood. The CDR3 protein is CASSLQGYEQYF. The DNA sequence reads TGTGCCAGCAGCCTCCAGGGCTACGAGCAGTACTTC.